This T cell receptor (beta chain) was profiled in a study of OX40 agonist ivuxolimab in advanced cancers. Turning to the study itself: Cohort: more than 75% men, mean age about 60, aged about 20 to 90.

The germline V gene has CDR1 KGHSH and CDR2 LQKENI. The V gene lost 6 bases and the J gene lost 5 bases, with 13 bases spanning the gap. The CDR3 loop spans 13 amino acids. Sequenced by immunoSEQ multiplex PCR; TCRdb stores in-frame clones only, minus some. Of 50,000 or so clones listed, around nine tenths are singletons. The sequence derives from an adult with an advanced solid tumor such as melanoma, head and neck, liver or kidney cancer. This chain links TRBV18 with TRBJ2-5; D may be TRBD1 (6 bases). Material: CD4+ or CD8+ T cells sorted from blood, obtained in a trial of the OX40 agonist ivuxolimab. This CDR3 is CASSTGLEETQYF. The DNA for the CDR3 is TGTGCCAGCTCTACAGGGTTAGAGGAGACCCAGTACTTC.